These 19 T cell receptor beta chains originate from one sample sequenced in a study of cytomegalovirus exposure and HLA in healthy donors. The study ran its PCR with 60 Vbeta and 13 Jbeta primers. Data came from immunoSEQ multiplex PCR; TCRdb stores just in-frame clones and leaves some out. The ten most abundant clones cover around 0.59% of a sample with about 110,000 clones. The sequenced sample was PBMCs. These receptors came from a man aged 50 to 59 in good health and CMV-seronegative.

The rearrangement uses TRBV18 and TRBJ1-4; TRBD1 might be the D (5 bases). The CDR3 is 18 residues long. V lost 2 bases and J lost 8, with 24 bases in between. The germline V gene encodes CDR1 KGHSH and CDR2 LQKENI. The CDR3 sequence is CASSPEGQGPLLGEKLFF. The CDR3 DNA sequence: TGTGCCAGCTCACCAGAAGGGCAGGGCCCCTTGCTTGGCGAAAAACTGTTTTTT.

The genes are TRBV7-2 and TRBJ1-1, with 10 bases matching TRBD1. CDR1 SGHTA and CDR2 FQGNSA come from the germline V gene. V shed 1 base, J shed 11 bases, and the junction held 7 bases outside the gene matches. The CDR3 sequence is 14 residues long. CDR3: CASSLVGQGIEAFF. The CDR3 nucleotides read TGTGCCAGCAGCTTAGTGGGACAGGGGATCGAGGCTTTCTTT.

J is TRBJ1-1 and V is TRBV6-1; TRBD1 matches 12 bases. J was trimmed by 6 bases and V by 5 bases; bases with no gene match: 4. The CDR3 runs 14 residues. The germline CDR1 and CDR2 sequences are MNHNS and SASEGT. Written as DNA, the CDR3 is TGTGCCAGCAGTCCGGGGACAGGGGGCTCTGAAGCTTTCTTT. Its protein is CASSPGTGGSEAFF.

CDR3 loop: CATSRGGNSNQPQHF. CDR3 DNA sequence: TGTGCCACCAGCAGGGGAGGGAATAGCAATCAGCCCCAGCATTTT. The rearrangement links TRBV15 to TRBJ1-5; D unclear. V lost 3 bases, J lost 0 bases, and 9 bases lay in between. This CDR3 contains 15 residues. Germline-derived CDR1 and CDR2 are LNHNV and YYDKDF (reference sequence).

The chain combines TRBV11-2 with TRBJ2-4, with 7 bases matching TRBD1. This CDR3 spans 15 amino acids. Per the germline V gene, CDR1 is SGHAT and CDR2 is FQNNGV. The J segment lost 8 bases and the V segment lost 2 bases, leaving 9 bases of the junction unmatched. The CDR3 DNA is TGTGCCAGCAGCTTACGCCCAGACAGGGTAGACATTCAGTACTTC. Translating it yields CASSLRPDRVDIQYF.

V usage is TRBV4-3 and J usage is TRBJ1-1, with a weak D call TRBD1 (5 bases). Germline V gene data show CDR1 as LGHNA and CDR2 as YSLEER. V lost 1 base and J lost 5, with 14 bases in between. The CDR3 is made up of 15 amino acids. DNA of the CDR3: TGCGCCAGCAGCCAAGTTTTAGGGGATAGGACTGAAGCTTTCTTT. The encoded protein is CASSQVLGDRTEAFF.

The chain recombines TRBV20-1 with TRBJ2-7; D gene uncertain. This CDR3 spans 11 amino acids. Germline V CDR1 and CDR2: DFQATT, SNEGSKA (reference sequence). V lost 5 bases and J lost 6, with 11 bases in between. The chain's CDR3 is CSAQTSVEQYF. CDR3 DNA: TGCAGTGCTCAGACTTCCGTCGAGCAGTACTTC.

The J gene is TRBJ1-1, the V gene TRBV7-6; D unclear. Per the germline V gene, CDR1 is SGHVS and CDR2 is FNYEAQ. Trimming removed 5 bases from V and 2 bases from J, with 12 bases in between. CDR3 length: 14 amino acids. DNA for the CDR3: TGTGCCAGCAGCCTTATGGGGAGAAACACTGAAGCTTTCTTT. It yields the protein CASSLMGRNTEAFF.

The V gene is TRBV10-3, the J gene TRBJ1-5, with unresolved D. From germline, CDR1 is ENHRY and CDR2 SYGVKD. Trimming removed 8 bases at V and 6 bases at J, with 14 bases between. This CDR3 is 13 amino acids long. The CDR3 here is CAILPQSGQPQHF. CDR3 DNA sequence: TGTGCCATCCTTCCGCAGTCGGGTCAGCCCCAGCATTTT.

The genes are TRBV28 and TRBJ2-7; possible D gene TRBD1, 6 bases. CDR3 length: 15 amino acids. Germline V gene sequence: CDR1 MDHEN, CDR2 SYDVKM. V was clipped by 2 bases and J by 3 bases, with 14 bases between them. The chain's CDR3 is CASSLTGHTIYEQYF. CDR3 bases: TGTGCCAGCAGTTTAACGGGACACACGATCTACGAGCAGTACTTC.

The chain combines TRBV30 with TRBJ2-1; 12 nucleotides match TRBD2. Trimming removed 0 bases from V and 8 bases from J; junction bases left unmatched: 8. CDR3 size: 16 residues. Germline V gene sequence: CDR1 GTSNPN, CDR2 SVGIG (reference sequence). As DNA, the CDR3 is TGTGCCTGGAGTGTCCTGACTAGCGGGAGAGCCCATGAGCAGTTCTTC. This translates into CAWSVLTSGRAHEQFF.

The chain uses TRBV2 and TRBJ2-3; D gene unclear. Germline V gives CDR1 SNHLY, CDR2 FYNNEI. This CDR3 has 14 residues. Trimming took 9 bases from V and 4 from J, leaving 17 bases between them. The CDR3 loop is CASRVMPSADTQYF. CDR3 nucleotide sequence: TGTGCCAGTCGGGTTATGCCTAGTGCAGATACGCAGTATTTT. The full variable domain, rest sourced from reference TRBV2 and TRBJ2-3, is EPEVTQTPSHQVTQMGQEVILRCVPISNHLYFYWYRQILGQKVEFLVSFYNNEISEKSEIFDDQFSVERPDGSNFTLKIRSTKLEDSAMYFCASRVMPSADTQYFGPGTRLTVL.

This chain uses TRBV5-1 with TRBJ2-7; 8 nucleotides agree with TRBD1. This CDR3 region has 15 residues. The V and J ends lost 6 bases and 1 base, in that order; junction bases with no gene match: 9. Germline CDR1 is SGHRS and CDR2 is YFSETQ. The CDR3 is CASTPARQGSYEQYF. The CDR3 DNA sequence: TGCGCCAGCACCCCCGCCAGACAGGGGTCCTACGAGCAGTACTTC.

Concerning this clone: One junction end does not reproduce the germline sequence, and a read error may be involved. This chain links TRBV7-2 with TRBJ2-7, with D possibly being TRBD1 (5 bases). Germline V gives CDR1 SGHTA, CDR2 FQGNSA. This CDR3 is 12 amino acids long. CDR3 amino acids: CASSPTDRPNDF. CDR3 coding DNA: TGTGCCAGCAGCCCTACAGACAGACCTAACGACTTC.

Comment on this clone: A junction end diverges from the germline sequence, so it may reflect a read error. DNA for the CDR3: TGTGTCAGCCTCAGGGATTCACCCCTCCACTTT. Translated: CVSLRDSPLHF. The rearrangement joins TRBV6-1 to TRBJ1-6, with D possibly being TRBD1 (5 bases). Germline V CDR1 and CDR2: MNHNS, SASEGT. The CDR3 is 11 amino acids.

This chain uses TRBV5-4 with TRBJ2-7; maybe TRBD1 (8 bases). V shed 4 bases and J shed 2 bases, with 13 bases lying between them. Germline CDR1 SGHNT, CDR2 YYREEE (reference sequence). The CDR3 length is 14 residues. Written as DNA, the CDR3 is TGTGCCAGCAGCCCTACAGGGGGGGCCTACGAGCAGTACTTC. As protein: CASSPTGGAYEQYF.

V usage is TRBV2 and J usage is TRBJ2-7; 8 bases match TRBD2. CDR3 length: 15 amino acids. The V and J ends lost 6 bases and 4 bases, in that order; junction bases with no gene match: 11. Germline values: CDR1 SNHLY, CDR2 FYNNEI. This CDR3 is CASSPGVAGRYEQYF. The CDR3 DNA reads as TGTGCCAGCAGCCCTGGGGTAGCGGGGAGGTACGAGCAGTACTTC.

The V and J genes are TRBV5-1 and TRBJ1-1; 8 bases are a match to TRBD1. The trim removed 1 base at V and 4 bases at J, leaving 6 bases unmatched. The CDR3 spans 15 residues. CDR1 and CDR2 from the germline V gene are SGHRS and YFSETQ. The CDR3 loop is CASSLKTGDGTEAFF. The CDR3 DNA reads as TGCGCCAGCAGCTTGAAGACAGGGGATGGCACTGAAGCTTTCTTT.

The chain is built from TRBV30 and TRBJ2-5, with D perhaps matching TRBD2 (5 bases). The DNA end is more similar to TRBJ2-7, so the J call may be wrong. Germline V gives CDR1 GTSNPN, CDR2 SVGIG (reference sequence). This CDR3 comprises 13 residues. CDR3 coding DNA: TGTGCCTGGAGTGTAGGAGGAGCCTACGAGCAGTACTTC. Its protein product is CAWSVGGAYEQYF.